The sample holds a few counts of the clone carrying this T cell receptor beta chain. The antigen is unknown. The sample originates from a study of identical twins. CDR1 is DFQATT and CDR2 is SNEGSKA in the germline V gene (reference sequence). The CDR3 contains 13 residues. V shed 3 bases and J shed 6 bases, with 14 bases lying between them. TCRdb itself ran the 5' RACE reads through MiXCR, one entry per CDR3 protein. Of 350,000 or so distinct CDR3 sequences in the sample, roughly 10% were seen once. Findings of the study overall: Some out-of-frame alpha sequences were shared by twins, and these showed excess low generation probability.

Material for sequencing was naive T cells sorted from blood. The chain is built from TRBV20-1 and TRBJ1-2; a weak D match, TRBD1 (6 bases). This TCR was sampled from a woman aged 50 to 60 in good health. CDR3 in amino acids: CSARVRQGHGYTF. CDR3 in DNA: TGCAGTGCTAGGGTTCGGCAGGGGCATGGCTACACCTTC.